This T cell receptor (beta chain) is drawn from a study of T cell repertoires in cytomegalovirus infection. On the study more broadly: Public TCR beta signatures marked donors with CMV infection and the matching HLA.

TCRdb independently ran MiXCR on the reads; one entry per CDR3 protein. The table has fewer than 550,000 distinct CDR3 sequences, approximately 10% seen once. The CDR3 spans 15 residues. Trimming removed 4 bases from V and 3 bases from J, with 16 bases in between. The V gene's germline CDR1 is SGHRS and CDR2 YFSETQ. This clonotype was picked up many times. What it recognizes is unknown. Study-wide points: HLA-C-restricted CMV-specific TCR beta clonotypes prevailed in the ex vivo response.

Sequencing was carried out using PBMCs. The chain carries TRBV5-1 and TRBJ1-1; D is ambiguous. The clonotype originates from a human donor in good health (CMV status not recorded). Some clones in this sample may be carry-over from other donors' samples. The CDR3 loop reads CASSPDGGYYTEAFF. The CDR3 DNA reads as TGCGCCAGCAGCCCGGACGGAGGTTATTACACTGAAGCTTTCTTT.